Following are 27 T cell receptor beta chains from one sample sequenced in a study of blood T cell repertoires in COVID-19. Produced via immunoSEQ multiplex PCR; TCRdb's table is partial and in-frame only. The sample records approximately 210,000 clones, over 75% being singletons. The sequenced sample was peripheral blood. The receptors here all came from a woman aged 35 to 49 with acute or convalescent COVID-19.

This chain uses TRBV21-1 with TRBJ1-1; the D call TRBD1 from the table was never checked on the DNA. TRBV21-1 is annotated as a pseudogene. CDR3 length: 15 amino acids. The CDR3 nucleotides are TGTGCCAGCAGCAAAGCGAGACAGGGGGAAACTGAAGCTTTCTTT. Residues: CASSKARQGETEAFF.

The table lists this clone with a count of one. CDR3 region: CASRDIHRGEAFF. CDR3 coding DNA: TGTGCCAGCAGGGATATACACCGGGGTGAAGCTTTCTTT. This sequence joins TRBV6-6 and TRBJ1-1; the D is unclear. V lost 6 bases and J lost 7, with 15 bases in between. Germline V gene sequence: CDR1 MNHNY, CDR2 SVGAGI (reference sequence). This CDR3 is built from 13 residues.

The chain recombines TRBV7-8 with TRBJ2-1; D is perhaps TRBD1 (6 bases). The CDR3 sequence is 13 residues long. V was trimmed by 5 bases and J by 9 bases, leaving 14 bases between them. Germline lookup yields CDR1 SGHVS and CDR2 FQNEAQ. This CDR3 is CASSRDRSSEQFF. The CDR3 coding sequence is TGTGCCAGCAGCCGCGACAGGAGTAGTGAGCAGTTCTTC.

The chain employs TRBV2 and TRBJ1-1; possibly TRBD1 for D (5 bases). The ends were cut back, 6 bases at V and 4 bases at J, with 24 bases in the middle. CDR3 size: 17 residues. The germline V gene encodes CDR1 SNHLY and CDR2 FYNNEI. CDR3 loop: CASRSIQGPRPGTEAFF. In DNA form, the CDR3 reads TGTGCCAGCAGATCAATCCAGGGCCCCAGGCCAGGCACTGAAGCTTTCTTT. Variable domain in full (rest from reference TRBV2 and TRBJ1-1): EPEVTQTPSHQVTQMGQEVILRCVPISNHLYFYWYRQILGQKVEFLVSFYNNEISEKSEIFDDQFSVERPDGSNFTLKIRSTKLEDSAMYFCASRSIQGPRPGTEAFFGQGTRLTVV.

The gene calls are TRBV25-1 and TRBJ1-2, with TRBD1 matching over 9 bases. Germline CDR1 reads MGHDK; CDR2 reads SYGVNS. This CDR3 is built from 16 residues. Losses at the gene ends were 4 bases for V and 5 bases for J; bases not matched to a gene: 11. CDR3 loop: CASSGRGGQGGYGYTF. The CDR3 DNA reads as TGTGCCAGCAGTGGCCGCGGGGGACAGGGCGGATATGGCTACACCTTC.

V usage is TRBV4-1 and J usage is TRBJ1-1, with D perhaps TRBD1 (6 bases). Germline values: CDR1 MGHRA, CDR2 YSYEKL. The CDR3 totals 17 residues. V was cut by 0 bases and J by 8 bases, with 22 bases left in between. CDR3 sequence: CASSQEGYRDNPTEAFF. The DNA for the CDR3 is TGCGCCAGCAGCCAAGAAGGGTACCGGGACAATCCGACAGAAGCTTTCTTT.

The chain is built from TRBV4-1 and TRBJ1-1, with 7 nucleotides matching TRBD1. The length of the CDR3 is 16 residues. The ends lost 4 bases at V and 0 bases at J; junction bases unmatched: 8. CDR1 MGHRA and CDR2 YSYEKL come from the germline V gene. The chain's CDR3 is CASSPRGTELNTEAFF. In DNA, the CDR3 is TGCGCCAGCAGCCCCCGAGGGACAGAGCTGAACACTGAAGCTTTCTTT.

The V and J genes are TRBV10-3 and TRBJ1-6; tentative D call: TRBD1 (5 bases). The CDR3 is made up of 16 amino acids. Trimming left V 3 bases short and J 7 bases short, with 16 bases between. Per germline, CDR1 ENHRY and CDR2 SYGVKD. Here the CDR3 reads CAISEPRVSSNSPLHF. The CDR3 DNA follows: TGTGCCATCAGTGAACCCAGGGTGTCTTCAAATTCACCCCTCCACTTT.

The V call is TRBV2, the J call TRBJ2-2, with a tentative D call TRBD2 (5 bases). Germline V gene data show CDR1 as SNHLY and CDR2 as FYNNEI. The CDR3 runs to 17 residues. Trimming pared 6 bases from V and 3 bases from J, leaving 20 bases between. The CDR3 nucleotides are TGTGCCAGCAGCTGGCCTTACTTAGGGCGGGACACCGGGGAGCTGTTTTTT. This codes for CASSWPYLGRDTGELFF.

This clone has only one observation. The V gene is TRBV15, the J gene TRBJ1-2; 7 nucleotides align to TRBD1. The V segment lost 5 bases and the J segment 2 bases; nucleotides outside the gene matches: 14. Per germline, CDR1 LNHNV and CDR2 YYDKDF (reference sequence). CDR3 length equals 17 residues. CDR3 sequence (DNA): TGTGCCACCAGCTCGCGTTCTCACAGGGGAGTGAACTATGGCTACACCTTC. Protein: CATSSRSHRGVNYGYTF.

J is TRBJ1-2 and V is TRBV12-3 or TRBV12-4; D remains unclear. The CDR3 contains 12 residues. The V end was cut by 5 bases, the J end by 10 bases, with 14 bases between. The CDR3 here is CASSPGPPTYTF. In nucleotides, the CDR3 is TGTGCCAGCAGTCCTGGGCCCCCCACCTACACCTTC.

The gene calls are TRBV30 and TRBJ1-1; no clear D. The CDR3 has 14 residues. V gave up 0 bases and J gave up 4 bases, with 12 bases separating them. CDR1 and CDR2 (germline): GTSNPN, SVGIG (reference sequence). CDR3 protein: CAWSVLGLSTEAFF. The CDR3, as DNA: TGTGCCTGGAGTGTACTAGGTCTAAGCACTGAAGCTTTCTTT.

The chain has TRBV18 and TRBJ2-2; D is uncertain. Trimming took off 3 bases at V and 4 bases at J, with 12 bases between the two ends. Germline V lookup: CDR1 KGHSH, CDR2 LQKENI. This CDR3 comprises 15 residues. The CDR3 nucleotides are TGTGCCAGCTCACCGTCAGTCCCTGGCACCGGGGAGCTGTTTTTT. This translates into CASSPSVPGTGELFF.

The chain joins TRBV10-2 to TRBJ1-3, with a weak D call TRBD1 (6 bases). The ends were cut back, 2 bases at V and 2 bases at J, with 16 bases in the middle. The CDR3 loop spans 17 amino acids. Germline V lookup: CDR1 WSHSY, CDR2 SAAADI. CDR3 coding DNA: TGCGCCAGCAGTGAGCCCCACATGGGGGGGCCTGGAAACACCATATATTTT. As protein: CASSEPHMGGPGNTIYF.

The genes are TRBV21-1 and TRBJ2-1; the table's D call TRBD1 went unverified against the DNA. TRBV21-1 is an annotated pseudogene. This CDR3 is built from 16 residues. The CDR3 DNA sequence: TGTGCCAGCAGCCGCGTGCAGTATTCAGGTTACAATGAGCAGTTCTTC. Its protein is CASSRVQYSGYNEQFF.

This clone has a single count. The chain recombines TRBV24-1 with TRBJ1-1; D is unclear. The CDR3 is made up of 13 amino acids. Trimming took off 5 bases at V and 1 base at J, with 7 bases between the two ends. Germline CDR1 and CDR2: KGHDR and SFDVKD. CDR3 nucleotide sequence: TGTGCCACCAGTGCCGACAAGAACACTGAAGCTTTCTTT. Its protein is CATSADKNTEAFF.

This chain joins TRBV10-3 and TRBJ1-3; TRBD1 matches 8 bases. V shed 5 bases, J shed 4 bases, and the junction held 1 base outside the gene matches. CDR3 size: 13 residues. Germline V CDR1 and CDR2: ENHRY, SYGVKD. The CDR3 nucleotides read TGTGCCATCAGTCCAGGGGGCGGAAACACCATATATTTT. Translated: CAISPGGGNTIYF.

The chain combines TRBV10-3 with TRBJ1-3; D gene unclear. The CDR3 is made up of 16 amino acids. Per germline, CDR1 ENHRY and CDR2 SYGVKD. V lost 8 bases to trimming and J lost 0 bases, with 17 bases between them. In DNA form, the CDR3 reads TGTGCCATCTTATCTAGTTCGGGAGTCTCTGGAAACACCATATATTTT. It is translated as CAILSSSGVSGNTIYF.

The V and J genes are TRBV6-1 and TRBJ1-4; possibly TRBD1 for D (6 bases). Trimming took 3 bases from V and 3 from J, leaving 14 bases between them. The CDR3 is made up of 16 amino acids. In germline, CDR1 is MNHNS, CDR2 SASEGT. The CDR3 region is CASSDKYRVPNEKLFF. CDR3 nucleotides: TGTGCCAGCAGTGACAAGTACAGGGTCCCTAATGAAAAACTGTTTTTT.

The rearrangement links TRBV20-1 to TRBJ1-2; maybe TRBD1 (6 bases). The CDR3 is made up of 11 amino acids. Trimming removed 7 bases from V and 5 bases from J, with 11 bases in between. The germline V gene encodes CDR1 DFQATT and CDR2 SNEGSKA (reference sequence). The CDR3 DNA is TGCAGTGTCACAGGGCTATATGGCTACACCTTC. It is translated as CSVTGLYGYTF.

The rearrangement uses TRBV5-6 and TRBJ1-2, with TRBD1 as a possible D gene (6 bases). Germline V lookup: CDR1 SGHDT, CDR2 YYEEEE. V lost 1 base and J 4 bases, leaving 14 bases between the germline ends. The CDR3 is 15 amino acids. CDR3: CASSLRGSRGYGYTF. The CDR3 DNA is TGTGCCAGCAGCTTGAGGGGCAGCAGGGGCTATGGCTACACCTTC.

The chain joins TRBV4-2 to TRBJ2-1; D call uncertain. CDR1 and CDR2 from the germline V gene are LGHNA and YNFKEQ. The CDR3 length is 14 residues. Trimming pared 4 bases from V and 8 bases from J, leaving 15 bases between. CDR3 amino acids: CASSREVQDYEQFF. The CDR3 DNA follows: TGTGCCAGCAGCCGAGAGGTTCAGGATTATGAGCAGTTCTTC.

This chain joins TRBV7-9 and TRBJ1-2; perhaps TRBD1 as D (6 bases). V was trimmed by 5 bases and J by 5 bases, leaving 21 bases between them. Germline lookup yields CDR1 SEHNR and CDR2 FQNEAQ (reference sequence). The CDR3 has 16 residues. CDR3 amino acids: CASSLPGQGTEYGYTF. For the CDR3, the DNA is TGTGCCAGCAGCCTCCCCGGGCAGGGGACCGAATATGGCTACACCTTC.

This chain links TRBV5-5 with TRBJ2-2, with 13 bases lining up with TRBD2. V was pared by 5 bases and J by 0 bases, with 4 bases of the junction left unmatched. CDR1 is SGHKS, CDR2 YYEKEE, per germline (reference sequence). The CDR3 spans 17 residues. The CDR3 coding sequence is TGTGCCAGCAGTCGGACTAGCGGGGGCGCGAACACCGGGGAGCTGTTTTTT. It encodes CASSRTSGGANTGELFF.

The chain couples TRBV27 to TRBJ2-7; 10 bases agree with TRBD1. V lost 2 bases and J lost 4; bases outside the gene matches: 5. The CDR3 totals 15 residues. Germline V CDR1 and CDR2: MNHEY, SMNVEV (reference sequence). The CDR3 sequence is CASSLRTGGMYEQYV. The CDR3 nucleotides read TGTGCCAGCAGTTTAAGGACAGGGGGAATGTACGAGCAGTACGTC.

This chain connects TRBV7-8 to TRBJ2-2; 8 bases match TRBD2. CDR1 is SGHVS, CDR2 FQNEAQ, per germline. The CDR3 totals 17 residues. Germline trimming cut 4 bases from V and 9 bases from J; bases unmatched to any gene: 16. DNA of the CDR3: TGTGCCAGCAGCTCACAAACCGGGACTAGAGGGGCGCGGGAGCTGTTTTTT. It is translated as CASSSQTGTRGARELFF.

J is TRBJ1-6 and V is TRBV5-5, with 9 nucleotides matching TRBD1. V lost 5 bases and J lost 7; bases outside the gene matches: 7. CDR1 and CDR2 (germline): SGHKS, YYEKEE (reference sequence). The CDR3 totals 15 residues. As DNA, the CDR3 is TGTGCCAGCAGTACAGGACAGGGGAGGAATTCACCCCTCCACTTT. It codes for CASSTGQGRNSPLHF. The complete variable domain, with remaining parts taken from reference TRBV5-5 and TRBJ1-6, reads DAGVTQSPTHLIKTRGQQVTLRCSPISGHKSVSWYQQVLGQGPQFIFQYYEKEERGRGNFPDRFSARQFPNYSSELNVNALLLGDSALYLCASSTGQGRNSPLHFGNGTRLTVT.